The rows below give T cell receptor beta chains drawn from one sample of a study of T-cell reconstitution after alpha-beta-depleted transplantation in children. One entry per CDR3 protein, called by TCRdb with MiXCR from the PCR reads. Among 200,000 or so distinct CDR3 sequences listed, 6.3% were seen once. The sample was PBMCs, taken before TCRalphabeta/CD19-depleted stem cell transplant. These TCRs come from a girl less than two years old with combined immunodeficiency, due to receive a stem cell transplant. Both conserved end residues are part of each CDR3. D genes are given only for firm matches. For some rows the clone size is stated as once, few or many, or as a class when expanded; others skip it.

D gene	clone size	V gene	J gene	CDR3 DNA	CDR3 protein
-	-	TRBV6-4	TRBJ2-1	TGTGCCAGCAGTGTCAGGGCGACCCCTTCCTACAATGAGCAGTTCTTC	CASSVRATPSYNEQFF
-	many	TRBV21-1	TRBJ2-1	TGTGCCAGCAGCAACCTTCGGCGGACAGCTTACAATGAGCAGTTCTTC	CASSNLRRTAYNEQFF
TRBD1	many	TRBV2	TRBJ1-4	TGTGCCAGCAGCCCCGACAGGGATTTTCTTATTCTTGATGAAAAACTGTTTTTT	CASSPDRDFLILDEKLFF
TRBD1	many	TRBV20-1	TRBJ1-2	TGCAGTGCTAGAGCGGGCTACAGGGGTGTTGGCTACACCTTC	CSARAGYRGVGYTF
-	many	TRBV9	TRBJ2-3	TGTGCCAGCAGCGTAGTAGGGGGAGGCACAGATACGCAGTATTTT	CASSVVGGGTDTQYF
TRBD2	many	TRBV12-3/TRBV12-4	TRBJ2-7	TGTGCCAGCACCTTCGGGGGAGGGTGGTACGAGCAGTACTTC	CASTFGGGWYEQYF
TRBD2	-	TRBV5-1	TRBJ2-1	TGCGCCAGCAGCTTGGGGTTTCTTAGCGGGACACGTGACAATGAGCAGTTCTTC	CASSLGFLSGTRDNEQFF
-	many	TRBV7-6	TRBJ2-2	TGTGCCAGCAGCGCGACTAGGACCCCGGGAACCGGGGAGCTGTTTTTT	CASSATRTPGTGELFF
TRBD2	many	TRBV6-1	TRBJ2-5	TGTGCCAGCAGTCCCGGACTAGCGGGGGACCTAGAGACCCAGTACTTC	CASSPGLAGDLETQYF
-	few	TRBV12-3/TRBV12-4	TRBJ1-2	TGTGCCAGCAGTTTAGCGCTGACAGCTACTAACTATGGCTACACCTTC	CASSLALTATNYGYTF
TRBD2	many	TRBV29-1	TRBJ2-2	TGCAGCGTTGTTGGGACTAGCGGACCCACCGGGGAGCTGTTTTTT	CSVVGTSGPTGELFF
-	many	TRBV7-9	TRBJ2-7	TGTGCCAGCAGTTTACCGGCACCCCTATACGAGCAGTACTTC	CASSLPAPLYEQYF